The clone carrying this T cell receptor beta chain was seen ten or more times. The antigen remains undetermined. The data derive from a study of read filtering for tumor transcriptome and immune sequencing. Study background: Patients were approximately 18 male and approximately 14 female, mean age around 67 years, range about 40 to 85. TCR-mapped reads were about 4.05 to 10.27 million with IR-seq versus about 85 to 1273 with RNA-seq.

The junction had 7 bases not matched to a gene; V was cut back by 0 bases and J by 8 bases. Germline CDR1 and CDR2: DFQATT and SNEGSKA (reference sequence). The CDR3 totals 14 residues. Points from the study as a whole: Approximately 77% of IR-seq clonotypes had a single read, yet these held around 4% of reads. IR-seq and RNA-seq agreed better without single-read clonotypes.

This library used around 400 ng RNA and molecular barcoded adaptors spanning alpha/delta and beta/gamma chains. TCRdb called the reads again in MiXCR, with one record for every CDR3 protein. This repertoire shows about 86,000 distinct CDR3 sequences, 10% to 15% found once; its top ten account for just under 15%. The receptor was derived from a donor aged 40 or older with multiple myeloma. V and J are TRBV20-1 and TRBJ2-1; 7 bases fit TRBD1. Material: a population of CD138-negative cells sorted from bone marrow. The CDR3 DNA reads TGCAGTGCTAGAGATAAAACAGGGGCTGATGAGCAGTTCTTC. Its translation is CSARDKTGADEQFF.